The clone carrying this T cell receptor (beta chain) turned up a few times. Antigen unknown. The sample carries other DNA sequences with the same CDR3. This record belongs to a study of cytomegalovirus exposure and HLA in healthy donors. Study outcomes and limitations: Among the sequence variants, a highly shared cluster was likely an artifact of sequencing. Data from an earlier analysis indicated that most TCR beta V segments were productive either about 87% or about 30% of the time. Researchers had no immune exposure information except CMV serostatus available.

The study ran its PCR with 60 Vbeta and 13 Jbeta primers. Here immunoSEQ multiplex PCR was the method, and the copy in TCRdb shows in-frame clones only, minus some. In the table there are 150,000 to 160,000 clones, around 80% of which are singletons. V was shortened by 1 base and J by 1 base, with 8 bases between the two germline ends. This CDR3 has 15 amino acids. Per the germline V gene, CDR1 is SGHAT and CDR2 is FQNNGV. V usage is TRBV11-2 and J usage is TRBJ2-1; a possible D gene is TRBD2 (5 bases). Sequenced: PBMCs. This TCR was recovered from a woman in her thirties or forties in good health and CMV-seropositive. CDR3 amino acids: CASSLGAESYNEQFF. CDR3 in DNA: TGTGCCAGCAGCTTAGGAGCGGAGTCCTACAATGAGCAGTTCTTC. Supplemented by reference TRBV11-2 and TRBJ2-1, the full variable domain reads EAGVAQSPRYKIIEKRQSVAFWCNPISGHATLYWYQQILGQGPKLLIQFQNNGVVDDSQLPKDRFSAERLKGVDSTLKIQPAKLEDSAVYLCASSLGAESYNEQFFGPGTRLTVL.